This record looks at one TCR beta chain sequence and its context. The data were taken from a study of blood T cell repertoires in COVID-19. In the original analysis: Reference gene primer amplification in the assay estimated nucleated cell counts. Some clones are missing from TCRdb's copy, which holds only in-frame ones; the method was immunoSEQ multiplex PCR. From that table come the V and J calls and clone size; the DNA was used to work out D and trimming. This sample has 100,000 to 150,000 clones, with roughly 90% found just once. This receptor was obtained from a man in his forties with acute or convalescent COVID-19. What was sequenced was peripheral blood.

The CDR3 loop is CASSRDRGDEQYF. The CDR3 coding sequence is TGTGCCAGCAGCCGCGACAGGGGGGACGAGCAGTACTTC. The chain combines TRBV7-3 with TRBJ2-7; 9 positions agree with TRBD1. There are 13 residues in the CDR3. After removal of 5 bases from V and 5 bases from J, the junction contained 4 bases not matched to a gene. Per germline, CDR1 SGHTA and CDR2 FQGTGA.